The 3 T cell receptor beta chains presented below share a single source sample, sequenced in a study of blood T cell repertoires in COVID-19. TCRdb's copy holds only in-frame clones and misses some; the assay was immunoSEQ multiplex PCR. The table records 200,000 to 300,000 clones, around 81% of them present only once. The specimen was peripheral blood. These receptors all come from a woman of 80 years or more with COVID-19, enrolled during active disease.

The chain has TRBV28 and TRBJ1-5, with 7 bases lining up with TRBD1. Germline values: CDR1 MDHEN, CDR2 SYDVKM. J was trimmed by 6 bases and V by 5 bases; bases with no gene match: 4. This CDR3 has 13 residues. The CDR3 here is CASSRAGGQPQHF. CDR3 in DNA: TGTGCCAGCAGTCGGGCAGGGGGTCAGCCCCAGCATTTT.

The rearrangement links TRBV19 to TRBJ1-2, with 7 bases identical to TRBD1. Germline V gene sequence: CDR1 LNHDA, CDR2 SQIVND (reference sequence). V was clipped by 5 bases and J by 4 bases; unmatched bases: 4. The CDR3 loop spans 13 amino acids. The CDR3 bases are TGTGCCAGTAGTGGGGGACAGACCTATGGCTACACCTTC. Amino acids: CASSGGQTYGYTF.

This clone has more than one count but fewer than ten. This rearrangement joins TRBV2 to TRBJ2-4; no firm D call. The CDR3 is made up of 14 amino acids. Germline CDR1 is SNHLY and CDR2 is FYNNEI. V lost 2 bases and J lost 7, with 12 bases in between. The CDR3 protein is CASSESPYGNIQYF. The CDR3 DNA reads TGTGCCAGCAGTGAAAGCCCATACGGGAACATTCAGTACTTC.